The 19 T cell receptor beta chains below come from one sample, sequenced in a study of cytomegalovirus exposure and HLA in healthy donors. PCR primers comprised 60 Vbeta and 13 Jbeta primers. TCRdb's copy holds only in-frame clones and misses some; the assay was immunoSEQ multiplex PCR. The sample holds fewer than 35,000 clones, approximately 87% seen once. The sequencing input was PBMCs. The receptors were sampled from a boy aged 5-17 years in good health and CMV-seronegative.

The chain recombines TRBV6-5 with TRBJ1-1; D unresolved. Germline CDR1 and CDR2: MNHEY and SVGAGI. The CDR3 runs to 14 residues. Trimming removed 0 bases at V and 10 bases at J, with 15 bases between. Here the CDR3 reads CASSYSSRLGVAFF. In nucleotides, the CDR3 is TGTGCCAGCAGTTACTCGAGCAGATTAGGAGTAGCTTTCTTT.

This chain joins TRBV15 and TRBJ1-4, with 8 bases fitting TRBD1. The J segment lost 5 bases and the V segment lost 1 base, leaving 9 bases of the junction unmatched. This CDR3 is 17 amino acids long. Germline V gene data show CDR1 as LNHNV and CDR2 as YYDKDF (reference sequence). The CDR3 here is CATSRVAPRGRNEKLFF. The CDR3 DNA follows: TGTGCCACCAGCAGAGTGGCCCCCAGGGGGCGGAATGAAAAACTGTTTTTT.

The CDR3 bases are TGCGCCAGCAGCCTCCTGGGACTAGTCTTCAACGAGCAGTACTTC. Its translation is CASSLLGLVFNEQYF. This chain links TRBV4-1 with TRBJ2-7; 8 bases are a match to TRBD2. The CDR3 is 15 amino acids. Germline CDR1 is MGHRA and CDR2 is YSYEKL. Losses at the gene ends were 4 bases for V and 5 bases for J; bases not matched to a gene: 10.

The V and J genes are TRBV11-2 and TRBJ1-6, with D unclear. The CDR3 has 14 residues. V lost 5 bases and J 5 bases, leaving 10 bases between the germline ends. Germline V lookup: CDR1 SGHAT, CDR2 FQNNGV. The DNA for the CDR3 is TGTGCCAGCAGCCGAAGCGGGAATAATTCACCCCTCCACTTT. It translates to CASSRSGNNSPLHF.

V and J are TRBV7-6 and TRBJ1-3; 8 bases align to TRBD1. The length of the CDR3 is 16 residues. Losses at the gene ends were 5 bases for V and 7 bases for J; bases not matched to a gene: 13. Germline assignment: CDR1 SGHVS and CDR2 FNYEAQ. CDR3 DNA sequence: TGTGCCAGCAGCCAAAGACAGGGGATGAGTCGGAACACCATATATTTT. Its protein is CASSQRQGMSRNTIYF.

This rearrangement joins TRBV6-5 to TRBJ2-5; TRBD1 might be the D (6 bases). The end of the DNA fits TRBJ2-7 better, so the J call may be wrong. Looked up from germline, CDR1 is MNHEY and CDR2 is SVGAGI. This CDR3 is 14 amino acids long. CDR3 bases: TGTGCCAGCAGTTTAACGGACAGCCTCTACGAGCAGTACTTC. This codes for CASSLTDSLYEQYF.

The gene calls are TRBV6-1 and TRBJ2-5; TRBD1 aligns across 8 bases. The J call may not be correct, given that the DNA end is closer to TRBJ2-7. Germline assignment: CDR1 MNHNS and CDR2 SASEGT. The length of the CDR3 is 15 residues. CDR3 loop: CASRPPGQESYEQYF. Here the CDR3 DNA reads TGTGCCAGCAGGCCCCCGGGACAGGAGTCCTACGAGCAGTACTTC.

Regarding this clone: One junction end does not reproduce the germline sequence, and a read error may be involved. The J gene is TRBJ2-7, the V gene TRBV7-2; 9 nucleotides line up with TRBD1. Germline CDR1 is SGHTA and CDR2 is FQGNSA. The CDR3 covers 13 residues. The CDR3: CASNLQGANEQYF. The CDR3 region has the DNA TGTGCCAGCAACTTACAGGGGGCCAACGAGCAGTACTTC.

The chain combines TRBV7-6 with TRBJ2-1; 12 nucleotides match TRBD1. CDR3 length equals 17 residues. The ends lost 11 bases at V and 3 bases at J; junction bases unmatched: 14. Germline loops: CDR1 SGHVS, CDR2 FNYEAQ. The CDR3 DNA sequence: TGTGCCGAGCCGGGACAGGGGGCTACTAGCGGCTACAATGAGCAGTTCTTC. Protein product: CAEPGQGATSGYNEQFF.

The CDR3 sequence: CASSYRQDREKLFF. The CDR3 bases are TGTGCCAGCAGTTACAGACAGGACCGAGAAAAACTGTTTTTT. The chain employs TRBV6-5 and TRBJ1-4; D is possibly TRBD1 (6 bases). V was pared by 2 bases and J by 8 bases, with 12 bases between. In germline, CDR1 is MNHEY, CDR2 SVGAGI. The CDR3 length is 14 residues.

The chain uses TRBV11-3 and TRBJ2-2; TRBD2 is a possible D gene (5 bases). Germline values: CDR1 SGHNT, CDR2 YENEEA. The CDR3 extends over 14 amino acids. Trimming took 2 bases from V and 7 from J, leaving 11 bases between them. The CDR3 sequence: CASSLLATGGELFF. The CDR3 DNA reads as TGTGCCAGCAGCTTACTAGCCACTGGCGGGGAGCTGTTTTTT.

This chain connects TRBV6-5 to TRBJ1-2; D call uncertain. V was clipped by 2 bases and J by 8 bases, with 18 bases between them. The CDR3 runs 15 residues. CDR1 is MNHEY, CDR2 SVGAGI, per germline. For the CDR3, the DNA is TGTGCCAGCAGTTACCTGGGTGGAGTGATGCACGGCTACACCTTC. Translating gives CASSYLGGVMHGYTF.

This sequence joins TRBV6-1 and TRBJ2-7; tentatively, D is TRBD1 (5 bases). The CDR3 is 13 residues long. Trimming took off 7 bases at V and 0 bases at J, with 10 bases between the two ends. Per the germline V gene, CDR1 is MNHNS and CDR2 is SASEGT. The CDR3 here is CASTGQTSYEQYF. Here the CDR3 DNA reads TGTGCCAGCACCGGACAAACCTCCTACGAGCAGTACTTC.

The chain combines TRBV5-1 with TRBJ2-3; 14 nucleotides line up with TRBD2. Germline V CDR1 and CDR2: SGHRS, YFSETQ. V lost 4 bases and J lost 5; bases outside the gene matches: 6. The CDR3 consists of 16 residues. In DNA, the CDR3 is TGCGCCAGCAGCCCCGGGACTAGCGGGGGTGTAGATACGCAGTATTTT. Translating gives CASSPGTSGGVDTQYF.

The CDR3 spells CASSPRRGLSNQPQHF. DNA of the CDR3: TGCGCCAGCAGCCCCAGGCGGGGTCTGAGCAATCAGCCCCAGCATTTT. V usage is TRBV10-2 and J usage is TRBJ1-5; D ambiguous. Germline values: CDR1 WSHSY, CDR2 SAAADI. There are 16 residues in the CDR3. V lost 6 bases and J lost 1, with 16 bases in between.

Written as DNA, the CDR3 is TGTGCCAGCAGTCCCGGGACAGGGGCCTACGAGCAGTACTTC. Amino acid sequence: CASSPGTGAYEQYF. The chain has TRBV5-4 and TRBJ2-7; 10 bases are a match to TRBD1. Germline loops: CDR1 SGHNT, CDR2 YYREEE (reference sequence). With 5 bases clipped from V and 2 bases from J, the junction kept 4 bases outside the gene matches. CDR3 size: 14 residues.

The chain couples TRBV4-1 to TRBJ1-4, with TRBD1 identical over 7 bases. The CDR3 is 17 residues long. Germline values: CDR1 MGHRA, CDR2 YSYEKL. The J segment lost 4 bases and the V segment lost 0 bases, leaving 8 bases of the junction unmatched. This chain's CDR3 is CASSQEIRDSLNEKLFF. DNA for the CDR3: TGCGCCAGCAGCCAAGAAATCCGGGACAGTCTTAATGAAAAACTGTTTTTT.

The chain couples TRBV5-6 to TRBJ2-7; maybe TRBD1 (5 bases). The length of the CDR3 is 18 residues. Looked up from germline, CDR1 is SGHDT and CDR2 is YYEEEE. V dropped 0 bases and J dropped 4 bases, with 23 bases sitting between them. The CDR3 loop reads CASSLATSQGPSRYEQYF. In nucleotides, the CDR3 is TGTGCCAGCAGCTTGGCTACCTCTCAGGGCCCCTCAAGGTACGAGCAGTACTTC.

J is TRBJ2-3 and V is TRBV7-9; 9 bases align to TRBD2. The germline V gene has CDR1 SEHNR and CDR2 FQNEAQ (reference sequence). CDR3 size: 15 residues. The V and J ends lost 5 bases and 0 bases, in that order; junction bases with no gene match: 3. For the CDR3, the DNA is TGTGCCAGCAGCCGCCTAGCGGGGAGCACAGATACGCAGTATTTT. Protein sequence: CASSRLAGSTDTQYF.